The 2 T cell receptor beta chains below come from one sample, sequenced in a study of T-cell reconstitution after alpha-beta-depleted transplantation in children. Unique molecular identifiers were built into the TCRbeta library. TCRdb called the PCR reads again in MiXCR, with one record for every CDR3 protein. The repertoire holds fewer than 85,000 distinct CDR3 sequences, with 13% to 15% as singletons. This sample comprised PBMCs, mostly from graft donor cells, obtained 180 days after TCRalphabeta/CD19-depleted stem cell transplant. Receptors originate from a male patient aged 2 to 10 who had a stem cell transplant for acute lymphoblastic leukemia, so the T cells may come from the graft donor.

The table lists this clonotype with a count of one. The V gene is TRBV3-1, the J gene TRBJ2-1, with D unresolved. The ends were cut back, 1 base at V and 9 bases at J, with 10 bases in the middle. Germline loops: CDR1 LGHDT, CDR2 YNNKEL (reference sequence). The CDR3 consists of 13 residues. The chain's CDR3 is CASSQGYSPEQFF. DNA of the CDR3: TGTGCCAGCAGCCAAGGATATAGCCCTGAGCAGTTCTTC.

This clonotype turned up a few times. V gene TRBV27 combines with J gene TRBJ2-5; a weak D match, TRBD2 (6 bases). Trimming cost V 4 bases and J 5 bases, with 11 bases left between them. Germline V gives CDR1 MNHEY, CDR2 SMNVEV (reference sequence). The CDR3 runs 13 residues. This CDR3 is CASSSAGTETQYF. In DNA form, the CDR3 reads TGTGCCAGCAGTTCCGCTGGGACTGAGACCCAGTACTTC.